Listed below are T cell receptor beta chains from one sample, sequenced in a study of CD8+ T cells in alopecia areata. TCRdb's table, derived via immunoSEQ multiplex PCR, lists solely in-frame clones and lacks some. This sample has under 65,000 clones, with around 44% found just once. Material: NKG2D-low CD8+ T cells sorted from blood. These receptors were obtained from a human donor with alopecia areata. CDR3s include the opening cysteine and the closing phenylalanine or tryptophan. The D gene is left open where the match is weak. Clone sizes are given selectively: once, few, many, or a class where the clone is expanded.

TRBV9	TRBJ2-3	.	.	TGTGCCAGCAGCCCCTTGGGCGGAGATACGCAGTATTTT	CASSPLGGDTQYF
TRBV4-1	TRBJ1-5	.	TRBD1	TGCGCCAGCAGCCAAGGGACAGGGCGTCAGCCCCAGCATTTT	CASSQGTGRQPQHF
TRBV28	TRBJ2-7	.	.	TGTGCCAGCAGTGATTACGAGCAGTACTTC	CASSDYEQYF
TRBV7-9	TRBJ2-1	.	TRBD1	TGTGCCAGCAGCCCAGGGACAGGGGGAAGAAATGAGCAGTTCTTC	CASSPGTGGRNEQFF
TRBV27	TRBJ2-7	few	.	TGTGCCAGCAGTGTCGTCGGGGGTCGGTACGAGCAGTACTTC	CASSVVGGRYEQYF
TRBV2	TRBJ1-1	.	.	TGTGCCAGCAGCGGGCGGACGGCGCCGGACACTGAAGCTTTCTTT	CASSGRTAPDTEAFF
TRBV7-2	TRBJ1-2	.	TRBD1	TGTGCCAGCAGCCCCGGGACAGGGGGCCATGGCTACACCTTC	CASSPGTGGHGYTF
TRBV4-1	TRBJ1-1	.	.	TGCGCCAGCAGCCAAGCCCCACCGGACATGAACACTGAAGCTTTCTTT	CASSQAPPDMNTEAFF
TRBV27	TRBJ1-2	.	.	TGTGCCAGCAGACGTGTCCCGGGGGGCTATGGCTACACCTTC	CASRRVPGGYGYTF
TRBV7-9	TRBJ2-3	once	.	TGTGCCAGCAACTGGGCGGGCCAGCGCATGTCCACAGATACGCAGTATTTT	CASNWAGQRMSTDTQYF
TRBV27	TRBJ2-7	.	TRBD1	TGTGCCAGCAGTCCCGGGACAGGGGTAGGCGAGCAGTACTTC	CASSPGTGVGEQYF
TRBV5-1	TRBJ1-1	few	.	TGCGCCAGCAGCTTACGACAGATGAACACTGAAGCTTTCTTT	CASSLRQMNTEAFF
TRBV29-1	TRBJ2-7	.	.	TGCAGCGTGCTCGAGGGGTACGAGCAGTACTTC	CSVLEGYEQYF
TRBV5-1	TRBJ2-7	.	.	TGCGCCAGCAGCTTGGGGTGGGGCGAAATCTCCTACGAGCAGTACTTC	CASSLGWGEISYEQYF
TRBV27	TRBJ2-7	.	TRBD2	TGTGCCAGCGCACCCGGACTAGCGGGAGGGCCGGGTGAGCAGTACTTC	CASAPGLAGGPGEQYF
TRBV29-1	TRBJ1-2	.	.	TGCAGCGTTGAAGATCGACACCATGGCTACACCTTC	CSVEDRHHGYTF
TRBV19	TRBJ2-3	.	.	TGTGCCAGTAGCGGAACGGCTCTTATAGATACGCAGTATTTT	CASSGTALIDTQYF
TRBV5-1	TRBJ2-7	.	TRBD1	TGCGCCAGCAGCTTGTGGACAGGCTTCTCCTACGAGCAGTACTTC	CASSLWTGFSYEQYF
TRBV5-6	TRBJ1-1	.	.	TGTGCCAGCAGCTTTGGCCGGGGGACTGAAGCTTTCTTT	CASSFGRGTEAFF
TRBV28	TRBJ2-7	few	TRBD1	TGTGCCAGCAGCCCGGGACAGGTCCTTCCCTACGAGCAGTACTTC	CASSPGQVLPYEQYF
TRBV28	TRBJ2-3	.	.	TGTGCCAGCAGCCTAACTCCTGGCACAGATACGCAGTATTTT	CASSLTPGTDTQYF
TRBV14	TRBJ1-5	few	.	TGTGCCAGCAGTCTTGATCAGCCCCAGCATTTT	CASSLDQPQHF
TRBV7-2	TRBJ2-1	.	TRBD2	TGTGCCAGCAGCTTAACTAGCGGAAAGAACAATGAGCAGTTCTTC	CASSLTSGKNNEQFF
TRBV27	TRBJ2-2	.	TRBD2	TGTGCCAGCAGTCGGGGAGGGCCCGGGGAGCTGTTTTTT	CASSRGGPGELFF
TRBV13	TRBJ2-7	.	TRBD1	TGTGCCAGCAGCTCGACCGGACAGGGAAGGACCTACGAGCAGTACTTC	CASSSTGQGRTYEQYF
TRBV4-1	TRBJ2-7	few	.	TGCGCCAGCAGCCAGGGTTCTAATACCTACGAGCAGTACTTC	CASSQGSNTYEQYF
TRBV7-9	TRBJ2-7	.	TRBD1	TGTGCCAGCAGCCCGACAGGGAAATCCTACGAGCAGTACTTC	CASSPTGKSYEQYF
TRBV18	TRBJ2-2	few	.	TGTGCCAGCTCACCACCGAATGAGGTAATCGACACCGGGGAGCTGTTTTTT	CASSPPNEVIDTGELFF
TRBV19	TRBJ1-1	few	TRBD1	TGTGCCAGTAGTATGGGGACAGATTACACTGAAGCTTTCTTT	CASSMGTDYTEAFF
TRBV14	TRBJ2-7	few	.	TGTGCCAGCAGCCAAGATCAGGGAAGCTACGAGCAGTACTTC	CASSQDQGSYEQYF
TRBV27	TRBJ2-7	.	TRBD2	TGTGCCAGCAGTTTTGGGACGGGACTAGCGCGCTACGAGCAGTACTTC	CASSFGTGLARYEQYF
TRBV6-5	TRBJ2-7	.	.	TGTGCCAGCACAGGGTGGTACGAGCAGTACTTC	CASTGWYEQYF